This TCR beta chain was sequenced during a study of CD4 T cells in relation to SARS-CoV-2 and coronaviruses. Turning to the study itself: TCR beta CDR3s were sequenced after approximately nine-day antigen culture of PBMCs. No peptide or an HIV-1 Nef peptide pool served as negative control. The restricting HLA molecule for shared crossreactive spike epitopes was mapped.

General study findings and limits: No crossreactivity against non-spike viral proteins was tested here.

For this clone: Its antigen is not identified.

CD4+ T cells from unexposed donors were obtained before the COVID-19 pandemic (2011-2018). After less than 11 days of culture, CD4+ T cells were isolated. The CDR3 is made up of 13 amino acids. Per germline, CDR1 MDHEN and CDR2 SYDVKM. V lost 3 bases, J lost 14 bases, and 17 bases lay in between. Only in-frame clones appear in the TCRdb table, and some are missing; sequencing was by immunoSEQ multiplex PCR. The sample has 10,000 to 15,000 clones; roughly 71% are singletons. The chain combines TRBV28 with TRBJ2-1; D remains unclear. The sequence was obtained from a human donor in good health. The sequenced sample was CD4+ T cells from PBMCs, cultured in vitro. CDR3 bases: TGTGCCAGCAGTTTCCCGGTGGGTTCCCCGGAGTTCTTC. Protein: CASSFPVGSPEFF.